This TCR beta chain is from a study of blood T cell repertoires in COVID-19. On the study more broadly: Some COVID-19 samples were acute and others convalescent; all came from the United States, Italy and Spain. Sources were T cells, B-cell-depleted T cells, or PBMCs; the material itself was cDNA or gDNA.

The CDR3 covers 13 residues. With 1 base removed from V and 9 bases from J, the gap between germline ends came to 12 bases. Germline CDR1 reads KGHSH; CDR2 reads LQKENI. Data came from immunoSEQ multiplex PCR; TCRdb stores just in-frame clones and leaves some out. The repertoire includes fewer than 150,000 clones, 86% of them detected once, and around 20% sits in the top ten. Sequenced: peripheral blood. The source is a woman between 45 and 65 years old who had recovered from COVID-19. The rearrangement links TRBV18 to TRBJ1-2; D uncertain. The CDR3 sequence: CASSPRYGESYTF. The CDR3, as DNA: TGTGCCAGCTCACCACGGTATGGGGAGAGCTACACCTTC.